This T cell receptor beta chain is from a study of spatial heterogeneity in lung cancer. For the study at large: Tumor regions showed TCR transcript counts that correlated strongly with a T cell module score from matched bulk RNA-seq.

V was pared by 5 bases and J by 6 bases, with 6 bases of the junction left unmatched. The germline V gene has CDR1 SEHNR and CDR2 FQNEAQ (reference sequence). There are 15 residues in the CDR3. The time point denotes: sample taken at primary tumor resection. Without sorting, whole RNA was sequenced from tumor, nontumor lung or frozen PBMC. A unique molecular identifier was carried by every single TCR cDNA molecule. A single record per CDR3 protein comes from TCRdb applying MiXCR to the 5' RACE reads. The table shows about 14,000 distinct CDR3 sequences, with 5% to 6% occurring only once. Study-wide points: Counts that tracked tumor mutation counts were those of expanded intratumoral alpha and beta TCRs. Counts for ubiquitous and regional expanded TCRs went along with ubiquitous and regional nonsynonymous mutations, respectively.

The sample holds many counts of this clonotype. Its antigen is not identified. This TCR was sampled from a female donor with early-stage non-small cell lung cancer. The material sequenced was lung tumor tissue, taken at surgery. The rearrangement joins TRBV7-9 to TRBJ2-1, with 11 bases lining up with TRBD2. CDR3: CASSLTSGGLNEQFF. The CDR3 nucleotides read TGTGCCAGCAGCCTAACTAGCGGGGGACTCAATGAGCAGTTCTTC.